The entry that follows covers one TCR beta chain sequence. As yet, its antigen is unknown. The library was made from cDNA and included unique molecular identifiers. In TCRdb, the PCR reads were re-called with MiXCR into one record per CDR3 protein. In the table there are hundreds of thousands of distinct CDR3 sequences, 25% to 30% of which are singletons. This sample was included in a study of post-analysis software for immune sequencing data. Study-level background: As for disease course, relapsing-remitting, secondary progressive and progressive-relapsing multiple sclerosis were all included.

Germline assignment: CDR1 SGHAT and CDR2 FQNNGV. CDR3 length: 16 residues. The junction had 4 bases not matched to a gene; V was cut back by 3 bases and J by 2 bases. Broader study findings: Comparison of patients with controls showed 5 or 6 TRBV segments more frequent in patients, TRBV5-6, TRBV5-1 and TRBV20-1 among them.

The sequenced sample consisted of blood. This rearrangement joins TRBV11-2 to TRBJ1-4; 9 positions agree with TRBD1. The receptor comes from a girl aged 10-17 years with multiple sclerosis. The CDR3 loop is CASSLGTGFTNEKLFF. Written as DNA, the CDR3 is TGTGCCAGCAGCTTGGGGACAGGGTTTACTAATGAAAAACTGTTTTTT.